This TCR beta chain was sequenced for a study of post-analysis software for immune sequencing data. Unique molecular identifiers tagged the TCR beta cDNA libraries. TCRdb itself ran the PCR reads through MiXCR, one entry per CDR3 protein. The sample yields hundreds of thousands of distinct CDR3 sequences, less than 35% seen once. Sequencing was done on a sample of blood. This sequence originates from a girl aged 5-17 years with multiple sclerosis.

In DNA form, the CDR3 reads TGCAGCGTAGCCTATTGGGAGGGGCAGAGAGAGACCCAGTACTTC. It specifies CSVAYWEGQRETQYF. The gene calls are TRBV29-1 and TRBJ2-5; 7 nucleotides match TRBD2. V trimming: 6 bases; J trimming: 4 bases; junction bases outside the gene matches: 14. This CDR3 region has 15 residues. From germline, CDR1 is SQVTM and CDR2 ANQGSEA.